The 5 T cell receptor beta chains below were found in one sample sequenced in a study of blood T cell repertoires in COVID-19. This table comes from immunoSEQ multiplex PCR, and its TCRdb copy is limited to in-frame clones, with some not included. Altogether tens of thousands of clones are present, 84% being singletons, with the ten largest covering 20% to 25%. The material sequenced was peripheral blood. The source of these receptors is a man in his fifties or sixties with acute or convalescent COVID-19.

The rearrangement links TRBV20-1 to TRBJ1-2; D uncertain. Per the germline V gene, CDR1 is DFQATT and CDR2 is SNEGSKA (reference sequence). This CDR3 spans 13 amino acids. V lost 3 bases and J lost 5, with 13 bases in between. The CDR3 nucleotides read TGCAGTGCTAGTGATCATCTGGCTTATGGCTACACCTTC. It specifies CSASDHLAYGYTF.

This clone was seen a few times. The V gene is TRBV28, the J gene TRBJ1-2; D is undetermined. CDR1 is MDHEN, CDR2 SYDVKM, per germline. The CDR3 is 14 amino acids. V was shortened by 5 bases and J by 3 bases, with 13 bases between the two germline ends. The CDR3 DNA reads TGTGCCAGCAGTCCCCGTCAGGCTCACTATGGCTACACCTTC. Protein sequence: CASSPRQAHYGYTF.

The chain's CDR3 is CASRLAGGLKGRTYNEQFF. In nucleotides, the CDR3 is TGTGCCAGCAGATTAGCGGGGGGGCTAAAGGGTCGGACTTACAATGAGCAGTTCTTC. This rearrangement joins TRBV27 to TRBJ2-1; 11 bases are a match to TRBD2. Trimming removed 6 bases from V and 4 bases from J; junction bases left unmatched: 17. CDR1 is MNHEY and CDR2 is SMNVEV in the germline V gene (reference sequence). The length of the CDR3 is 19 residues.

The J gene is TRBJ1-1, the V gene TRBV7-9, with no clear D. V shed 6 bases and J shed 5 bases, with 16 bases lying between them. Looked up from germline, CDR1 is SEHNR and CDR2 is FQNEAQ (reference sequence). The CDR3 has 14 amino acids. Written as DNA, the CDR3 is TGTGCCAGCAGTCGGGGATATAGGGAAACTGAAGCTTTCTTT. Translation: CASSRGYRETEAFF. Combining the CDR3 with reference TRBV7-9 and TRBJ1-1 gives the whole variable domain DTGVSQNPRHKITKRGQNVTFRCDPISEHNRLYWYRQTLGQGPEFLTYFQNEAQLEKSRLLSDRFSAERPKGSFSTLEIQRTEQGDSAMYLCASSRGYRETEAFFGQGTRLTVV.

The genes are TRBV27 and TRBJ1-2; 7 positions agree with TRBD1. Trimming at V came to 6 bases and at J to 5 bases, leaving 12 bases not matched to a gene. The CDR3 totals 15 residues. The germline V gene encodes CDR1 MNHEY and CDR2 SMNVEV (reference sequence). The CDR3 region has the DNA TGTGCCAGCAGCACCCGGGAACAGGGGAGGTATGGCTACACCTTC. Amino acids: CASSTREQGRYGYTF.